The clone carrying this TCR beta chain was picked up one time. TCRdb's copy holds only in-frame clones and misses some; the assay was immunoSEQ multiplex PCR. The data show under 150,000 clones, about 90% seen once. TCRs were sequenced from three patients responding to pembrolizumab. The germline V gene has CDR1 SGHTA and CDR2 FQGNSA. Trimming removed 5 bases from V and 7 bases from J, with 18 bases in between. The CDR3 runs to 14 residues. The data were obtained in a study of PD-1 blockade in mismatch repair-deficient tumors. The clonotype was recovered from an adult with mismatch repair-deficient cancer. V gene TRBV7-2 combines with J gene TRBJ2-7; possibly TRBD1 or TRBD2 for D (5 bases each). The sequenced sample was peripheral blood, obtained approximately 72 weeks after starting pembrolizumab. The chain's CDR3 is CASSPRVPWGEQYF. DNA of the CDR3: TGTGCCAGCAGCCCCAGGGTGCCTTGGGGGGAGCAGTACTTC.